Listed below are T cell receptor beta chains from one sample, sequenced in a study of OX40 agonist ivuxolimab in advanced cancers. Profiled with immunoSEQ multiplex PCR; TCRdb holds only in-frame clones, not every one. This sample carries 80,000 to 95,000 clones, roughly 80% of them seen once, and the ten largest clones take 1.5% to 2%. The sequenced sample was CD4+ or CD8+ T cells sorted from blood, obtained in a trial of the OX40 agonist ivuxolimab. All receptors derive from an adult with an advanced solid tumor such as melanoma, head and neck, liver or kidney cancer. CDR3s include the opening cysteine and the closing phenylalanine or tryptophan. The D gene is left open where the match is weak. Size is omitted from some rows. Given values are once, few, many or a class for expanded clones.

J,size,D,V,DNA,CDR3
TRBJ1-1,NA,NA,TRBV5-6,TGTGCCAGCAGTCTAGTGTACCCGGGATCTGAAGCTTTCTTT,CASSLVYPGSEAFF
TRBJ2-3,NA,NA,TRBV19,TGTGCCAGTAGACAGCAGACAGATACGCAGTATTTT,CASRQQTDTQYF
TRBJ1-5,few,NA,TRBV30,TGTGCCTGGAGTCGGGCGGGAGTTCAGCCCCAGCATTTT,CAWSRAGVQPQHF
TRBJ1-1,NA,NA,TRBV7-9,TGTGCCAGCAGCTTAGACGTCACGAACACTGAAGCTTTCTTT,CASSLDVTNTEAFF
TRBJ1-6,few,NA,TRBV6-4,TGTGCCAGCAGTTCTGGGGGTTTTTCACCCCTCCACTTT,CASSSGGFSPLHF
TRBJ1-1,NA,NA,TRBV18,TGTGCCAGCTCACCCGTGCAGGGCAGGACTGAAGCTTTCTTT,CASSPVQGRTEAFF
TRBJ2-3,NA,NA,TRBV7-2,TGTGCCAGCAGCTTATCTAGGGGGGCCCTGGGTACAGATACGCAGTATTTT,CASSLSRGALGTDTQYF
TRBJ1-5,NA,TRBD1,TRBV19,TGTGCCAGTAGTGGGGGGACAGGGGGCGAACAGCCCCAGCATTTT,CASSGGTGGEQPQHF
TRBJ2-3,NA,NA,TRBV5-6,TGTGCCAGCAGCTTGATGACTCCGCCAGATACGCAGTATTTT,CASSLMTPPDTQYF
TRBJ2-3,NA,TRBD1,TRBV23-1,TGCGCCAGCAGTCAAGGGAAGGGACAGACCACAGATACGCAGTATTTT,CASSQGKGQTTDTQYF
TRBJ1-1,few,NA,TRBV28,TGTGCCAGCGGGCTGAACACTGAAGCTTTCTTT,CASGLNTEAFF
TRBJ2-7,NA,NA,TRBV6-1,TGTGCCAGCAGTGGGGCGGGTGTGGTCCACTCCTACGAGCAGTACTTC,CASSGAGVVHSYEQYF
TRBJ2-1,NA,NA,TRBV30,TGTGCCGGAGAGGGTGATGAGCAGTTCTTC,CAGEGDEQFF
TRBJ2-2,NA,NA,TRBV19,TGTGCCAGTAAAGTACAGTCGAACACCGGGGAGCTGTTTTTT,CASKVQSNTGELFF
TRBJ1-4,NA,TRBD1,TRBV2,TGTGCCAGCAGGGACCCGGGACAGGGGGGTGAAAAACTGTTTTTT,CASRDPGQGGEKLFF
TRBJ2-7,NA,TRBD1,TRBV14,TGTGCCAGCAGCCCTCTCCCGGGACAGGGAAGCTCCTACGAGCAGTACTTC,CASSPLPGQGSSYEQYF
TRBJ1-1,NA,NA,TRBV15,TGTGCCACCAGCAGCAGGGTCATGAACACTGAAGCTTTCTTT,CATSSRVMNTEAFF
TRBJ2-7,NA,NA,TRBV19,TGTGCCAGTAAAAAAGGCGGGGGCGAGGCCGAGCAGTACTTC,CASKKGGGEAEQYF
TRBJ1-2,NA,NA,TRBV28,TGTGTAACATTGGTGGGTATTCAAGGCTACACCTTC,CVTLVGIQGYTF
TRBJ1-1,NA,NA,TRBV30,TGTGCCTGGAGTGAGGGACGGCGCGTGGCTTTCTTT,CAWSEGRRVAFF
TRBJ2-3,NA,NA,TRBV30,TGTGCCTGGAGAGTGAGGGGGACTGGCACAGATACGCAGTATTTT,CAWRVRGTGTDTQYF
TRBJ2-3,NA,TRBD1,TRBV5-4,TGTGCCAGCAGCTTGGAAGGACAGGGGTCCACAGATACGCAGTATTTT,CASSLEGQGSTDTQYF
TRBJ2-2,NA,TRBD1,TRBV11-2,TGTGCCAGCAGCCCACCGGGACAGGAACTCACCGGGGAGCTGTTTTTT,CASSPPGQELTGELFF
TRBJ2-5,NA,NA,TRBV10-2,TGCGCCAGCAGCCCACGACGGGGCATACTCCAAGAGACCCAGTACTTC,CASSPRRGILQETQYF
TRBJ1-5,NA,NA,TRBV2,TGTGCCAGCAGTGAAGCGGGGCCAGAGCAGCCCCAGCATTTT,CASSEAGPEQPQHF
TRBJ1-1,NA,NA,TRBV5-6,TGTGCCAGCAGCCACCAGGATCTTGAAGCTTTCTTT,CASSHQDLEAFF
TRBJ2-3,NA,TRBD2,TRBV10-3,TGTGCCATCAGTGTTACTAGCGGGGGCGCAGATACGCAGTATTTT,CAISVTSGGADTQYF
TRBJ2-5,once,NA,TRBV15,TGTGCCACCAGCAGAGATTTAGCAGGGGCTGCCGGGGGTACCCAGTACTTC,CATSRDLAGAAGGTQYF
TRBJ2-2,NA,TRBD2,TRBV7-2,TGTGCCAGCAGCTTAGGACTTGGGCGGGGGTATGGGGAGCTGTTTTTT,CASSLGLGRGYGELFF